This T cell receptor beta chain was captured by sequencing in a study of spatial heterogeneity in lung cancer (dated 2019 in TCRdb). Regarding the research as a whole: More beta-chain than alpha-chain transcripts were consistently detected, likely reflecting higher beta-chain transcript abundance. In the raw uncorrected reads, each unique combination of TCR and UMI appeared more than ten times on average. In non-small cell lung cancer, the study quantitatively compared TCR alpha and beta repertoires across several tumor regions, matched nontumor lung, and blood. At surgery, hundreds of tumor regions, 63 to 70 matched nontumor lung samples and 45 to 60 PBMC samples were TCR-sequenced for both alpha and beta chains. The study linked features of the TCR repertoire to counts of nonsynonymous mutations, which were determined by whole-exome sequencing of tumor tissue. What the study reported, not specific to this receptor: Confirming at a functional level the hypothesis that regional TCRs recognize regional mutations was considered to require additional single-cell paired TCR alpha and beta sequencing. Ubiquitous expanded tumor TCRs showed up in blood more often at tumor resection than at routine follow-up.

Including the terminal cysteine and phenylalanine, the CDR3 comprises 15 residues. CDR3 DNA only is kept here, 45 bases in frame from base 1. For CDR1 and CDR2, the germline V gene lists SGHVS and FNYEAQ. The V end gives up 5 bases and the J end 7 bases, leaving 11 bases in the junction not matched to a gene. This clonotype was observed at least ten times. What this receptor recognizes is not known. Qualities for individual bases were not recorded, and no much larger clone is one base off. Within a library made for alpha chains, this beta chain is off target, and its count is uninformative. Sample time point, as interpreted from the label and publication: sample taken at primary tumor resection. TCR sequencing used whole RNA extracted from tumor and nontumor lung tissue, or from cryopreserved PBMC samples, without cell sorting. Donors were 70 or so patients with early-stage, untreated non-small cell lung cancer from the lung TRACERx cohort. Only patients with enough RNA available from two or more tumor regions were chosen for TCR sequencing.

The method was 5' RACE. Sequenced using a NextSeq 500. The TCR library protocol attached a unique molecular identifier to each TCR cDNA molecule to allow correction of PCR and sequencing errors. The study's own analysis went as follows. TCR identification, UMI-based error correction and CDR3 extraction were performed with Decombinator tools. TCRs above a frequency of 2 per 1,000, corresponding to the top 1% of the tumor frequency distribution, were defined as expanded. Renyi diversity was calculated using the R vegan package after each repertoire was subsampled 100 times to 5,000 TCRs. CDR3 similarity networks were built from amino acid triplet string-kernel similarity, with CDR3s being connected when pairwise similarity was above 0.82. TCRdb reworked the public reads: Q25 trimming with fastp, MiXCR clone assembly, productive beta chains retained. Each CDR3 protein appears once, grouped with its most common genes and DNA. TCRdb's processing, not the authors', yielded these V and J calls. This sample lists approximately 9,400 distinct CDR3 sequences; roughly 4.8% were detected once. Clones ranked in the top ten supply approximately 29% of the sample.

The TCR was taken from a male donor with early-stage non-small cell lung cancer. The sample here was PBMCs, taken at surgery. This sequence uses TRBV7-6 and TRBJ2-5; 9 nucleotides in the junction match TRBD1. The bases read TGTGCCAGCAGCCCCCGGACAGGGGAATGGGGGACCCAGTACTTC. This sequence encodes CASSPRTGEWGTQYF.